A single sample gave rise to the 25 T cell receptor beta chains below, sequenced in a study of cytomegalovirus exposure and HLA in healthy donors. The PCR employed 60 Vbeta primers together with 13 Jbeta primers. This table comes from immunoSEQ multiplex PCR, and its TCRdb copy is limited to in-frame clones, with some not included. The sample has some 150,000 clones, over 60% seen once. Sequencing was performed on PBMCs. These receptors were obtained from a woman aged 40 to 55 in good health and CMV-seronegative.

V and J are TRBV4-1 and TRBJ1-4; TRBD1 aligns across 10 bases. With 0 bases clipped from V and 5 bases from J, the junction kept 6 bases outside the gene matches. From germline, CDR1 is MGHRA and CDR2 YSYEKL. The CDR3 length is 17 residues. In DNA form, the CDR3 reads TGCGCCAGCAGCCAAGATGGACCGGGACAGGGGAATGAAAAACTGTTTTTT. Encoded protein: CASSQDGPGQGNEKLFF.

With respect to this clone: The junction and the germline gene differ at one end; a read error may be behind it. This chain's CDR3 is CASSYSESTGELFF. CDR3 in DNA: TGTGCCAGCTCTTACAGTGAAAGCACCGGAGAGCTGTTTTTT. This chain uses TRBV6-4 with TRBJ2-2, with D uncertain. This CDR3 has 14 amino acids. Per the germline V gene, CDR1 is MRHNA and CDR2 is SNTAGT.

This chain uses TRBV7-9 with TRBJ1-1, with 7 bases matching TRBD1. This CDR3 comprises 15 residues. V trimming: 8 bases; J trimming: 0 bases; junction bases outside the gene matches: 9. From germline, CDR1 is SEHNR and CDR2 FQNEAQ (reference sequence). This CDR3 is CASHTGTALNTEAFF. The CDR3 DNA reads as TGTGCCAGCCACACCGGGACAGCCCTGAACACTGAAGCTTTCTTT.

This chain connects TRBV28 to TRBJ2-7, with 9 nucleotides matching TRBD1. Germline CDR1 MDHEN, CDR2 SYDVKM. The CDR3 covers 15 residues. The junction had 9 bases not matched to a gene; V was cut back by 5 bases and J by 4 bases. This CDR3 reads CASSLAQGAGYEQYF. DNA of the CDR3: TGTGCCAGCAGTCTGGCACAGGGGGCTGGATACGAGCAGTACTTC.

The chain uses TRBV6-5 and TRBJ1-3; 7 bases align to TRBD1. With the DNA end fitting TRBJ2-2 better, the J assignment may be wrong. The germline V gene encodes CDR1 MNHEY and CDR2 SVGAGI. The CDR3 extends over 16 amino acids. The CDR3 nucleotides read TGTGCCAGCAGTTACTCGGACAGGCCAAGTACCGGGGAGCTGTTTTTT. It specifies CASSYSDRPSTGELFF.

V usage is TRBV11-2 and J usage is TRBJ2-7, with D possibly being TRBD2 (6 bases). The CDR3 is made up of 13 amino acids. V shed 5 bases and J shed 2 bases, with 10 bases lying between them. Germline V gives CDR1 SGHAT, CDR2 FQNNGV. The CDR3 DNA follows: TGTGCCAGCAGCCCGACTAGAACCTACGAGCAGTACTTC. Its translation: CASSPTRTYEQYF.

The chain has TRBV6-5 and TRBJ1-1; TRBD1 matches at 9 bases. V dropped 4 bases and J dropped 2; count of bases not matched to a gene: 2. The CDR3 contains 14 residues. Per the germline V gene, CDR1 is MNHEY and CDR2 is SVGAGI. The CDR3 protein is CASSLDRGNTEAFF. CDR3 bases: TGTGCCAGCAGTTTGGACAGGGGAAACACTGAAGCTTTCTTT.

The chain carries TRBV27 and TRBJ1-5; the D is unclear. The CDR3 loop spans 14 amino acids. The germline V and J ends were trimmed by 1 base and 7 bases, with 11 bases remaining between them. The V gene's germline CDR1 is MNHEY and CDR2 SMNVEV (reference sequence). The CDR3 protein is CASSLLWGGQPQHF. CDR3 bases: TGTGCCAGCAGTTTATTGTGGGGAGGCCAGCCCCAGCATTTT.

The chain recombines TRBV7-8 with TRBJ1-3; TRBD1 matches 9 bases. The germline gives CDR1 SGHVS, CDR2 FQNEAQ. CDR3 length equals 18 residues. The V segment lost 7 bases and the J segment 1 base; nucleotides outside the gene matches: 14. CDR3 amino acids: CASMPDRGQSWSGNTIYF. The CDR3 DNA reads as TGTGCCAGCATGCCGGACAGGGGTCAGAGTTGGTCTGGAAACACCATATATTTT.

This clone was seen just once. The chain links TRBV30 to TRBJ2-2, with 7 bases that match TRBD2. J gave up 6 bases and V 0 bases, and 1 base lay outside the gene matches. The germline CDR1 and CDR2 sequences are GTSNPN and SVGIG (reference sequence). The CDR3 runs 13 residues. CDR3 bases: TGTGCCTGGAGTGTACGGGAGGCCGGGGAGCTGTTTTTT. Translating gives CAWSVREAGELFF.

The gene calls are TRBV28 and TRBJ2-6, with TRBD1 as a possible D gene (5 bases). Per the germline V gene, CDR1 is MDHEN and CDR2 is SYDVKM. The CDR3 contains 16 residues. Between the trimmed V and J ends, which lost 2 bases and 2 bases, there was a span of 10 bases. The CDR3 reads CASSLQGLPGANVLTF. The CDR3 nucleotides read TGTGCCAGCAGTTTACAGGGTCTACCTGGGGCCAACGTCCTGACTTTC.

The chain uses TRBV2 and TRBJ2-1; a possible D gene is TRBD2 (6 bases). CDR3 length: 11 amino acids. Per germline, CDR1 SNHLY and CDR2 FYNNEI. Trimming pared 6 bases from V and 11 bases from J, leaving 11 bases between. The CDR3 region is CASRSGPKQFF. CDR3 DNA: TGTGCCAGCAGGAGCGGGCCGAAGCAGTTCTTC.

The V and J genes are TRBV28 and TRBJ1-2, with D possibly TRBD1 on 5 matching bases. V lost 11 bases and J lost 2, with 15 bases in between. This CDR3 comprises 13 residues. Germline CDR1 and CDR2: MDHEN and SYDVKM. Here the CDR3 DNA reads TGTGCCTTGGGGGGTATGGGGAACTATGGCTACACCTTC. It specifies CALGGMGNYGYTF.

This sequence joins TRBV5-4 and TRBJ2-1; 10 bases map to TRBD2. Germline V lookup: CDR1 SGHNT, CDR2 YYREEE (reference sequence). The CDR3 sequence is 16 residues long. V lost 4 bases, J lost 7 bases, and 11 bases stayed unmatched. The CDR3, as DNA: TGTGCCAGCAGCCTGAATGTGGATAGCGGGGGGAATGAGCAGTTCTTC. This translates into CASSLNVDSGGNEQFF.

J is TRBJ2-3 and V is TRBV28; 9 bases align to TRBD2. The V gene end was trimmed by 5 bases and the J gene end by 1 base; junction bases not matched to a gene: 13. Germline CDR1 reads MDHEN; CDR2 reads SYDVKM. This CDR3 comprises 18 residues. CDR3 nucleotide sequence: TGTGCCAGCAGTCCGGAGCGGGGGGCAGATCTACGCACAGATACGCAGTATTTT. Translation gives CASSPERGADLRTDTQYF.

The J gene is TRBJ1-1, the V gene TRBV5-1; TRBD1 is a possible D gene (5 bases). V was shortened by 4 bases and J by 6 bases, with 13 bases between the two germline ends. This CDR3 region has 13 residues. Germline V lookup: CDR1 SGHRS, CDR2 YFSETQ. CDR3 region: CASSTGVRSEAFF. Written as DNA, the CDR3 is TGCGCCAGCAGCACAGGAGTTAGGTCTGAAGCTTTCTTT. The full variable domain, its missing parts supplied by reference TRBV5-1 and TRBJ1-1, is KAGVTQTPRYLIKTRGQQVTLSCSPISGHRSVSWYQQTPGQGLQFLFEYFSETQRNKGNFPGRFSGRQFSNSRSEMNVSTLELGDSALYLCASSTGVRSEAFFGQGTRLTVV.

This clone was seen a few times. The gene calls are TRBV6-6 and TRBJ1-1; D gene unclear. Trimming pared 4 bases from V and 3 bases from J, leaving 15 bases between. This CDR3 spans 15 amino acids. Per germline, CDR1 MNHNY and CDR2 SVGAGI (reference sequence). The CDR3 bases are TGTGCCAGCAGTTCCGAACAGAAAGGCGACACTGAAGCTTTCTTT. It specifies CASSSEQKGDTEAFF.

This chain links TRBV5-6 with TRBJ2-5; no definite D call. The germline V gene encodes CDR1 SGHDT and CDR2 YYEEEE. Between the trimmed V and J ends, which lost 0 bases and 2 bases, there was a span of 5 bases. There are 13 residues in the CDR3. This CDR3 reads CASSLGQQETQYF. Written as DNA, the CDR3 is TGTGCCAGCAGCTTGGGGCAGCAAGAGACCCAGTACTTC.

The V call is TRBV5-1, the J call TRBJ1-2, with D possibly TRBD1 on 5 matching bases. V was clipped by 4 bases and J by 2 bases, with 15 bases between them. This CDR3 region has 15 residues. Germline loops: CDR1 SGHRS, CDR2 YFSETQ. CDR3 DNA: TGCGCCAGCAGCCCGGTCGGGGGTAGAAACTATGGCTACACCTTC. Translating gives CASSPVGGRNYGYTF.

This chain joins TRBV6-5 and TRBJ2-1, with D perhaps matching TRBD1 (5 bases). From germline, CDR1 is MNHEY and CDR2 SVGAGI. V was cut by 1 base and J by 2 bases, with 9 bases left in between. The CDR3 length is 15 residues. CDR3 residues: CASSYLQGPYNEQFF. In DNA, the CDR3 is TGTGCCAGCAGTTACTTGCAGGGTCCCTACAATGAGCAGTTCTTC.

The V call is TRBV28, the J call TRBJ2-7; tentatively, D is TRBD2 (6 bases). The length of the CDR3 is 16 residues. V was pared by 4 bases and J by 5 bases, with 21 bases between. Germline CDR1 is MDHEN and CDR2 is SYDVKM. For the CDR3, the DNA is TGTGCCAGCAGTTCAGGTGGTGGCGGGGAAATAGACGAGCAGTACTTC. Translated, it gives CASSSGGGGEIDEQYF. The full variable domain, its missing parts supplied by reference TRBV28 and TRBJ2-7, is DVKVTQSSRYLVKRTGEKVFLECVQDMDHENMFWYRQDPGLGLRLIYFSYDVKMKEKGDIPEGYSVSREKKERFSLILESASTNQTSMYLCASSSGGGGEIDEQYFGPGTRLTVT.

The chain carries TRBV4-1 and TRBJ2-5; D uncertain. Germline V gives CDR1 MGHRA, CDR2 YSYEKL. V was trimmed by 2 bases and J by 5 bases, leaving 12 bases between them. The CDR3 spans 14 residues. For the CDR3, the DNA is TGCGCCAGCAGCCAAAACTACCCCCAGGAGACCCAGTACTTC. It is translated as CASSQNYPQETQYF.

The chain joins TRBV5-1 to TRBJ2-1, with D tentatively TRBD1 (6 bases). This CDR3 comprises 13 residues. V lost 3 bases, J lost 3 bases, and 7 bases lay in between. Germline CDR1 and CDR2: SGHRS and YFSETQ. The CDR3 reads CASSWDNYNEQFF. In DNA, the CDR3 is TGCGCCAGCAGCTGGGACAACTACAATGAGCAGTTCTTC.

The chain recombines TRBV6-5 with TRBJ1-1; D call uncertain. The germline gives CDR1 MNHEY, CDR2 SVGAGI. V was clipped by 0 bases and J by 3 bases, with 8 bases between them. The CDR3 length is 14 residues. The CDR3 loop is CASSYSRRYTEAFF. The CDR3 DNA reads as TGTGCCAGCAGTTACTCGAGAAGATACACTGAAGCTTTCTTT.

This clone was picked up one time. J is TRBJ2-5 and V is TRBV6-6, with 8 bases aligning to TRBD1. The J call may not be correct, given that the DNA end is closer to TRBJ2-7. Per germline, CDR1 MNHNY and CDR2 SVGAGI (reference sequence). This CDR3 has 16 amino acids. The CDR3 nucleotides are TGTGCCAGCAGTACTGACAGGGGAAAGAGCTCCTACGAGCAGTACTTC. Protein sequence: CASSTDRGKSSYEQYF.